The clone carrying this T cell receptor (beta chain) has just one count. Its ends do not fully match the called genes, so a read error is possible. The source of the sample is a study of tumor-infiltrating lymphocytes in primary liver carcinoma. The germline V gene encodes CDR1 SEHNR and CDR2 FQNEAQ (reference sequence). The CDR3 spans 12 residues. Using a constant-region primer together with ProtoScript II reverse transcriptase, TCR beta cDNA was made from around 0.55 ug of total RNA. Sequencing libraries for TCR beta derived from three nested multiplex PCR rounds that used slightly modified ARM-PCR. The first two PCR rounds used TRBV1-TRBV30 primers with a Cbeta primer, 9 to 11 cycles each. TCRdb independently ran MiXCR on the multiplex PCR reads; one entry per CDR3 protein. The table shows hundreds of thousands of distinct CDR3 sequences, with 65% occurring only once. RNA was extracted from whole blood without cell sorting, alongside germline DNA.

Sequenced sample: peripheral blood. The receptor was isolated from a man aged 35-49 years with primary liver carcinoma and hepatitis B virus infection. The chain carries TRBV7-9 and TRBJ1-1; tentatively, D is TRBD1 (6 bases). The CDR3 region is CASSLVWQGAFF. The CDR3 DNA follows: TGTGCCAGTAGCTTAGTATGGCAGGGGGCTTTCTTT.